At least ten counts were recorded for the clone carrying this TCR beta chain. A junction end diverges from the germline sequence, so it may reflect a read error. The sample belongs to a study of esophageal squamous cell carcinoma under preoperative chemotherapy. Each CDR3 protein is one row after TCRdb ran MiXCR on the PCR reads. This table has roughly 32,000 distinct CDR3 sequences, 49% appearing once. Described time point: before preoperative PTX-NDP chemotherapy. This material was acquired from a patient given preoperative chemotherapy. This receptor was taken from a human donor with esophageal squamous cell carcinoma. The donor label of this sample is uncertain.

The CDR3 here is CASSPTGTGGSGF. The CDR3 bases are TGTGCCAGCAGCCCGACGGGGACAGGAGGATCGGGCTTC. The rearrangement joins TRBV5-5 to TRBJ2-5, with TRBD1 matching over 8 bases. This CDR3 has 13 residues. Germline lookup yields CDR1 SGHKS and CDR2 YYEKEE (reference sequence).